Sequencing of this T cell receptor (beta chain) was carried out in a study of shared clonotypes between healthy human individuals. About this clone: As yet, its antigen is unknown.

Germline V CDR1 and CDR2: LNHDA, SQIVND (reference sequence). This CDR3 spans 14 amino acids. V was clipped by 4 bases and J by 5 bases, with 12 bases between them. Study-wide findings and caveats: A few donors held about 5% of naive CD4 clonotypes in common.

CD45RO-negative, CCR7-positively selected cells formed the naive CD8 fraction, excluding terminally differentiated effector memory CD45RA+ cells. Libraries were prepared by immunoSEQ multiplex PCR; TCRdb keeps only in-frame clonotypes and omits some of them. The sample carries about 820,000 clones, approximately 92% recorded once. The origin of this receptor is a man in his thirties or forties in good health. The sample taken for sequencing was naive CD8+ T cells sorted from blood. The rearrangement uses TRBV19 and TRBJ2-1, with TRBD2 as a possible D gene (5 bases). CDR3 protein: CASSTMGAHNEQFF. The CDR3 nucleotides read TGTGCCAGTAGTACTATGGGAGCCCACAATGAGCAGTTCTTC.